These T cell receptor beta chains were read from a single sample in a study of T cells in narcolepsy. Repertoires were generated with immunoSEQ multiplex PCR, while TCRdb's copy carries only in-frame clones and drops some. The sample has some 20,000 clones; about four fifths are singletons. Material for sequencing was memory (CD45RA-) CD4+ T cells from blood. These receptors all stem from a human donor in good health. Both conserved end residues are part of each CDR3. The D gene is left open where the match is weak. Clone size is not always given. Where it is, it says once, few, many or a class for expanded clones.

few	TRBJ1-1	TRBD1	TRBV12-5	CASGPAITQGATEAFF	TGTGCTAGTGGACCAGCCATAACACAGGGGGCGACTGAAGCTTTCTTT
-	TRBJ1-2	TRBD1	TRBV9	CASSVGGQGNYGYTF	TGTGCCAGCAGCGTAGGGGGACAGGGCAACTATGGCTACACCTTC
-	TRBJ2-2	-	TRBV28	CASSLAGAGELFF	TGTGCCAGCAGTTTAGCGGGTGCCGGGGAGCTGTTTTTT
once	TRBJ1-1	-	TRBV30	CAWRGRGRQTFF	TGTGCCTGGAGGGGTCGGGGCAGACAAACTTTCTTT
-	TRBJ2-2	-	TRBV12-5	CASGSGHANTGELFF	TGTGCTAGTGGTTCCGGACACGCGAACACCGGGGAGCTGTTTTTT
-	TRBJ2-5	TRBD1	TRBV13	CASSPGQGKTQYF	TGTGCCAGCAGCCCGGGACAGGGGAAGACCCAGTACTTC
-	TRBJ1-5	-	TRBV6-5	CASRQGGNQPQHF	TGTGCCAGCAGACAGGGTGGAAATCAGCCCCAGCATTTT
-	TRBJ1-4	-	TRBV5-6	CASSLRETRNEKLFF	TGTGCCAGCAGCCTGAGGGAGACACGTAATGAAAAACTGTTTTTT
-	TRBJ1-4	-	TRBV30	CAWSWGVDEKLFF	TGTGCCTGGAGTTGGGGGGTGGATGAAAAACTGTTTTTT
-	TRBJ2-3	-	TRBV7-6	CASSSRAARDTQYF	TGTGCCAGCAGCTCCAGGGCGGCGAGAGATACGCAGTATTTT
-	TRBJ1-1	-	TRBV4-3	CASSPDWGTAEAFF	TGCGCCAGCAGCCCGGACTGGGGGACGGCTGAAGCTTTCTTT
-	TRBJ1-1	TRBD1	TRBV27	CASSFYGAGGGTEAFF	TGTGCCAGCAGTTTTTATGGGGCAGGGGGAGGCACTGAAGCTTTCTTT
-	TRBJ2-1	-	TRBV18	CASSPAGLLYNEQFF	TGTGCCAGCTCACCAGCCGGTCTACTCTACAATGAGCAGTTCTTC
once	TRBJ2-5	-	TRBV6-5	CASSSKGEETQYF	TGTGCCAGCAGTTCTAAGGGGGAAGAGACCCAGTACTTC
-	TRBJ2-7	TRBD2	TRBV5-4	CASSHGLADTYEQYF	TGTGCCAGCAGCCATGGACTAGCGGATACCTACGAGCAGTACTTC
-	TRBJ1-5	-	TRBV18	CASSEGHGGVQPQHF	TGTGCCAGCTCGGAAGGACATGGGGGAGTTCAGCCCCAGCATTTT
-	TRBJ2-3	TRBD1	TRBV2	CASSVDRDTDTQYF	TGTGCCAGCAGTGTGGACAGGGACACAGATACGCAGTATTTT
-	TRBJ1-4	-	TRBV30	CAWSVWGALGEKLFF	TGTGCCTGGAGTGTGTGGGGCGCCTTGGGGGAAAAACTGTTTTTT
-	TRBJ2-7	-	TRBV6-6	CASTLGGPTYEQYF	TGTGCCAGCACTTTAGGCGGGCCTACCTACGAGCAGTACTTC
-	TRBJ2-7	TRBD1	TRBV9	CASSVGGDSTYEQYF	TGTGCCAGCAGCGTAGGAGGGGACAGTACCTACGAGCAGTACTTC
-	TRBJ1-6	-	TRBV4-3	CASSQTDNPGTSPLHF	TGCGCCAGCAGCCAAACCGACAACCCTGGGACCTCACCCCTCCACTTT
-	TRBJ2-7	-	TRBV28	CASRSPGSSYEQYF	TGTGCCAGCAGGTCTCCAGGGAGCTCCTACGAGCAGTACTTC
-	TRBJ1-2	-	TRBV5-6	CASSLPTGPPQYYGYTF	TGTGCCAGCAGCCTTCCTACCGGGCCTCCCCAATATTATGGCTACACCTTC
-	TRBJ2-7	TRBD2	TRBV29-1	CSVGLAPTYEQYF	TGCAGCGTAGGACTAGCCCCTACCTACGAGCAGTACTTC
-	TRBJ1-2	-	TRBV6-5	CASSYAGRGYGYTF	TGTGCCAGCAGTTACGCGGGGCGGGGGTATGGCTACACCTTC
-	TRBJ2-4	TRBD2	TRBV19	CASSISLTGTRIGENIQYF	TGTGCCAGTAGTATCAGCCTAACCGGGACTAGGATAGGCGAAAACATTCAGTACTTC
-	TRBJ1-2	-	TRBV27	CASSPPSGVVPYRGYTF	TGTGCCAGCAGTCCCCCATCGGGGGTAGTCCCCTATCGTGGCTACACCTTC
-	TRBJ1-2	-	TRBV5-6	CASSSKQGGGYTF	TGTGCCAGCAGCTCAAAACAGGGAGGCGGCTACACCTTC
-	TRBJ1-1	-	TRBV15	CATSRDHFVGTEAFF	TGTGCCACCAGCAGAGATCACTTCGTGGGCACTGAAGCTTTCTTT
-	TRBJ2-1	TRBD1	TRBV7-2	CASRPPGQYNEQFF	TGTGCCAGCAGACCCCCGGGACAGTACAATGAGCAGTTCTTC
-	TRBJ2-7	-	TRBV7-3	CASSLGAFYEQYF	TGTGCCAGCAGCTTAGGAGCCTTCTACGAGCAGTACTTC
-	TRBJ2-7	-	TRBV5-6	CASSLDRVSEQYF	TGTGCCAGCAGCTTGGACAGGGTTAGCGAGCAGTACTTC
-	TRBJ2-7	TRBD1	TRBV5-6	CASSSRDRDEQYF	TGTGCCAGCAGCTCCCGGGACAGGGACGAGCAGTACTTC
once	TRBJ2-7	-	TRBV19	CASSHSTAYEQYF	TGTGCCAGTAGCCATTCAACAGCTTACGAGCAGTACTTC
-	TRBJ2-7	-	TRBV15	CATSIKVGFSYEQYF	TGTGCCACCAGCATAAAAGTGGGGTTCTCCTACGAGCAGTACTTC
-	TRBJ1-3	-	TRBV7-2	CASSLTRHQGSGNTIYF	TGTGCCAGCAGCTTAACCCGTCACCAGGGCTCTGGAAACACCATATATTTT
-	TRBJ1-2	-	TRBV28	CASRRDSNYGYTF	TGTGCCAGCAGAAGGGACTCTAACTATGGCTACACCTTC
few	TRBJ2-7	TRBD2	TRBV6-6	CASTGLAGSSYEQYF	TGTGCCAGCACCGGACTAGCGGGGAGCTCCTACGAGCAGTACTTC
-	TRBJ2-2	TRBD1	TRBV4-3	CASSPARGPNTGELFF	TGCGCCAGCAGCCCAGCGAGGGGGCCGAACACCGGGGAGCTGTTTTTT
-	TRBJ1-2	TRBD1	TRBV7-2	CASSPGGGGRGYTF	TGTGCCAGCAGCCCAGGGGGAGGGGGCCGTGGCTACACCTTC
-	TRBJ1-4	TRBD1	TRBV4-3	CASSQETGDGEKLFF	TGCGCCAGCAGCCAGGAGACAGGGGATGGGGAAAAACTGTTTTTT
few	TRBJ1-1	-	TRBV5-6	CASSFRAVNTEAFF	TGTGCCAGCAGCTTCAGGGCAGTGAACACTGAAGCTTTCTTT
-	TRBJ1-2	-	TRBV7-2	CASSLAGLRNYGYTF	TGTGCCAGCAGCTTAGCCGGACTGAGGAACTATGGCTACACCTTC
-	TRBJ1-3	-	TRBV2	CASREQSISGNTIYF	TGTGCCAGCAGGGAACAGTCCATCTCTGGAAACACCATATATTTT
-	TRBJ1-3	TRBD1	TRBV30	CAWRISQGDGNTIYF	TGTGCCTGGAGGATCTCACAGGGGGACGGAAACACCATATATTTT
-	TRBJ1-6	-	TRBV7-2	CASSFRVSDSPLHF	TGTGCCAGCAGCTTCAGGGTGAGTGATTCACCCCTCCACTTT
-	TRBJ1-1	-	TRBV7-2	CASSQSRVQNTEAFF	TGTGCCAGCAGCCAGTCACGGGTACAGAACACTGAAGCTTTCTTT
-	TRBJ2-7	-	TRBV6-1	CASIRTGASLEQYF	TGTGCCAGCATCCGAACCGGGGCTAGCCTCGAGCAGTACTTC
once	TRBJ1-2	-	TRBV5-5	CASSPLTPGHGYTF	TGTGCCAGCAGCCCTCTAACGCCTGGCCATGGCTACACCTTC
-	TRBJ1-2	TRBD1	TRBV29-1	CSVNRGPGQTSGMVRYGYTF	TGCAGCGTTAACAGGGGGCCGGGCCAAACTTCTGGTATGGTTCGATATGGCTACACCTTC
few	TRBJ1-1	-	TRBV19	CASWDLRRNTEAFF	TGTGCCAGTTGGGATCTGCGTAGGAACACTGAAGCTTTCTTT
-	TRBJ2-5	-	TRBV5-1	CASSESRGEETQYF	TGCGCCAGCAGCGAGAGCCGCGGGGAGGAGACCCAGTACTTC
-	TRBJ1-5	-	TRBV6-5	CAKYLPDSNQPQHF	TGTGCCAAGTATCTACCAGATAGCAATCAGCCCCAGCATTTT
-	TRBJ2-2	-	TRBV6-1	CASTRGNTGELFF	TGTGCCAGCACTCGGGGGAACACCGGGGAGCTGTTTTTT
once	TRBJ1-5	-	TRBV30	CAWNSGYSNQPQHF	TGTGCCTGGAATTCCGGTTATAGCAATCAGCCCCAGCATTTT